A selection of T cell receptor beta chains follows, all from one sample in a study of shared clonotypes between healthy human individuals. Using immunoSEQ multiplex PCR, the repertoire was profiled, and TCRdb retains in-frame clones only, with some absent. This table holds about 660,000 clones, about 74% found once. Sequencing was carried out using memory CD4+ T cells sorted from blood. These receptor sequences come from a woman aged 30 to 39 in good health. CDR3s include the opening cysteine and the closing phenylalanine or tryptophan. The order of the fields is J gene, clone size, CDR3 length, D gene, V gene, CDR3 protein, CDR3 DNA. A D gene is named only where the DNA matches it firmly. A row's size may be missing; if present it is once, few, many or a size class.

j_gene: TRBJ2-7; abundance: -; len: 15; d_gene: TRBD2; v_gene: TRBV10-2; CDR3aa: CASSPRTSGSDEQYF; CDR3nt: TGCGCCAGCAGTCCGAGGACTAGCGGGAGTGATGAGCAGTACTTC
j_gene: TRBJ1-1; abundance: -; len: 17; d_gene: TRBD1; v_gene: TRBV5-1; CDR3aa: CASSGAGTGVLNTEAFF; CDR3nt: TGCGCCAGCAGCGGAGCAGGGACAGGGGTTTTGAACACTGAAGCTTTCTTT
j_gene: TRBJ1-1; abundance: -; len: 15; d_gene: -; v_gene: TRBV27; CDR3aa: CASSSYEGRDTEAFF; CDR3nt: TGTGCCAGCAGTTCCTATGAGGGCAGGGACACTGAAGCTTTCTTT
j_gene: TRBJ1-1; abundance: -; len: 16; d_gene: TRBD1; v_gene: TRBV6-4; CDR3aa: CASIPGQAVLNTEAFF; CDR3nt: TGTGCCAGCATTCCGGGACAGGCCGTACTGAACACTGAAGCTTTCTTT
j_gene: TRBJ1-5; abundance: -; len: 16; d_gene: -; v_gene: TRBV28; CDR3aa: CASTRHAGLSNQPQHF; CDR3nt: TGTGCCAGCACCCGTCACGCGGGCTTAAGCAATCAGCCCCAGCATTTT
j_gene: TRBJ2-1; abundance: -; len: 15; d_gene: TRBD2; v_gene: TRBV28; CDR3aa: CASSLLAGGANEQFF; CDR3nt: TGTGCCAGCAGTTTACTAGCGGGAGGGGCCAATGAGCAGTTCTTC
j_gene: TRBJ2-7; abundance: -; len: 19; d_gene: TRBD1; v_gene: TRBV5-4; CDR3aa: CASTLGPVRGPGSSYEQYF; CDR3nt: TGTGCCAGCACGCTGGGGCCAGTCAGGGGGCCGGGAAGCTCCTACGAGCAGTACTTC
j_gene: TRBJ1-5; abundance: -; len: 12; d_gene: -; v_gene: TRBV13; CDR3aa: CASSLRDQPQHF; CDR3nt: TGTGCCAGCAGCCTAAGGGATCAGCCCCAGCATTTT
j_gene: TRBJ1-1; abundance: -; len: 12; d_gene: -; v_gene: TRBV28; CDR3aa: CATLRGATEAFF; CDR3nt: TGTGCCACCCTCCGGGGGGCCACTGAAGCTTTCTTT
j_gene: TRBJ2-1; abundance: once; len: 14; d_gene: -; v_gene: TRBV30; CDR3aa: CAWIFGLPYNEQFF; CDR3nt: TGTGCCTGGATCTTCGGACTACCTTACAATGAGCAGTTCTTC
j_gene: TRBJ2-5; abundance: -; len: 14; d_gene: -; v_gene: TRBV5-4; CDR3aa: CASSQEAGQETQYF; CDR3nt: TGTGCCAGCAGCCAAGAGGCAGGCCAAGAGACCCAGTACTTC
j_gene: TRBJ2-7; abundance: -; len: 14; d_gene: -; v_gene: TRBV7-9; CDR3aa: CASSPGHLPYEQYF; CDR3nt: TGTGCCAGCAGCCCGGGACACCTACCCTACGAGCAGTACTTC
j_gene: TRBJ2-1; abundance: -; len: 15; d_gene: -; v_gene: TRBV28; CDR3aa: CASKGGIGLVDEQFF; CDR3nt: TGTGCCAGCAAGGGCGGGATCGGATTGGTGGATGAGCAGTTCTTC
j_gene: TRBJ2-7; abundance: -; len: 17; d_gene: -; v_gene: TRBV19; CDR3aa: CASSRTPGTGLSYEQYF; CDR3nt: TGTGCCAGTAGTAGAACCCCCGGGACGGGACTTTCCTACGAGCAGTACTTC
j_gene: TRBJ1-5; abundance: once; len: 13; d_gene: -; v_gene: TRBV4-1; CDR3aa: CASSQFSNQPQHF; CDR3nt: TGCGCCAGCAGCCAATTCTCCAATCAGCCCCAGCATTTT
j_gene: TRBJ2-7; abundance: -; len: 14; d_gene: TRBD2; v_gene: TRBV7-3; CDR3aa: CATSLAGGPTEQYF; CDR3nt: TGTGCCACCTCACTAGCGGGAGGGCCAACCGAGCAGTACTTC
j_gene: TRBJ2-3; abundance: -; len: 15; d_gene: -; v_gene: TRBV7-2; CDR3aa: CASSLVALVTDTQYF; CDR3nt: TGTGCCAGCAGCTTAGTGGCCCTTGTCACAGATACGCAGTATTTT
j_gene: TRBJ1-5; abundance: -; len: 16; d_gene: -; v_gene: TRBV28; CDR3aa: CASSSKLRGSNQPQHF; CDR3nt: TGTGCCAGCAGTTCGAAACTCAGGGGAAGCAATCAGCCCCAGCATTTT
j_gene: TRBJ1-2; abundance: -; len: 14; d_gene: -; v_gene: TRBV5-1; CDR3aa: CASSPAGGSYGYTF; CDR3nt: TGCGCCAGCAGCCCCGCAGGCGGCTCCTATGGCTACACCTTC
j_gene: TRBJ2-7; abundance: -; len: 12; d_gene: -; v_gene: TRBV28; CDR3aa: CASSLWGYEQYF; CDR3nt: TGTGCCAGCAGTTTGTGGGGCTACGAGCAGTACTTC
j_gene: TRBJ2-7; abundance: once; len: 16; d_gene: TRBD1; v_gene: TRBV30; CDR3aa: CAWSLLVGTGASEQYF; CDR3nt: TGTGCCTGGAGTTTACTGGTCGGGACAGGGGCTAGCGAGCAGTACTTC
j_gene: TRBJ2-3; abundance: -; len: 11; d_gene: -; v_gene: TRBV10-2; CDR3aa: CASSALDTQYF; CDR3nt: TGCGCCAGCAGTGCATTGGATACGCAGTATTTT
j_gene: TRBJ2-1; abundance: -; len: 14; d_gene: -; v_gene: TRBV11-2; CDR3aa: CASSLSRSTDEQFF; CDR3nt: TGTGCCAGCAGCTTAAGTCGGAGTACCGATGAGCAGTTCTTC
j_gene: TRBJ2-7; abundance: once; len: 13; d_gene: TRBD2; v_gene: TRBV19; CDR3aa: CASGPSGVYEQYF; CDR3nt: TGTGCCAGTGGACCTAGCGGGGTTTACGAGCAGTACTTC
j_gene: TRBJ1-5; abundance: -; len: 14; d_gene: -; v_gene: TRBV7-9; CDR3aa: CASSLNQVNQPQHF; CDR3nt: TGTGCCAGCAGCTTAAACCAGGTTAATCAGCCCCAGCATTTT
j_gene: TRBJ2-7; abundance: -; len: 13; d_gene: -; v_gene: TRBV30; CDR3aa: CAWSSQGIYEQYF; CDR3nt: TGTGCCTGGAGTTCCCAGGGGATCTACGAGCAGTACTTC
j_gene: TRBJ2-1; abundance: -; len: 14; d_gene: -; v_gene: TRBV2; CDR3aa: CASSNDYTHNEQFF; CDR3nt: TGTGCCAGCAGTAACGACTACACCCACAATGAGCAGTTCTTC
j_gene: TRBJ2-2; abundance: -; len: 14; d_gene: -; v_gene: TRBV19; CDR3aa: CASSIPGATGELFF; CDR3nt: TGTGCCAGTAGTATTCCAGGGGCGACCGGGGAGCTGTTTTTT
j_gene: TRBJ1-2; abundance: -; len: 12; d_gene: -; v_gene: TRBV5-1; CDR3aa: CASSLVQGGYTF; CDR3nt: TGCGCCAGCAGCTTGGTTCAGGGGGGCTACACCTTC
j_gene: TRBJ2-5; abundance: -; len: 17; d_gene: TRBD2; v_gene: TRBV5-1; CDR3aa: CASSLALGEGSQETQYF; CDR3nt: TGCGCCAGCAGCTTGGCCCTCGGGGAGGGGTCCCAAGAGACCCAGTACTTC
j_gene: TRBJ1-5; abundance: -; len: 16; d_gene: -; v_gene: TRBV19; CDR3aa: CASSILAGSSNQPQHF; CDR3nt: TGTGCCAGTAGTATTTTGGCAGGGTCCAGCAATCAGCCCCAGCATTTT
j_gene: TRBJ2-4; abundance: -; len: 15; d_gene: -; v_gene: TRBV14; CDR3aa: CASSHTSFFGHIQYF; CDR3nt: TGTGCCAGCAGCCACACTAGCTTTTTCGGCCACATTCAGTACTTC
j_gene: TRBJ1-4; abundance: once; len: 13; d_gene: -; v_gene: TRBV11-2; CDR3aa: CASSDHRAEKLFF; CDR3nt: TGTGCCAGCAGCGACCACAGGGCTGAAAAACTGTTTTTT
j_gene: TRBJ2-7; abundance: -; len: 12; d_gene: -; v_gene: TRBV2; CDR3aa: CASSEEADEQYF; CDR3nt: TGTGCCAGCAGTGAAGAGGCGGACGAGCAGTACTTC
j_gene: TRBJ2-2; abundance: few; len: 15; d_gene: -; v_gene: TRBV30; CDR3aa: CAWSPRTGNTGELFF; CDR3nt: TGTGCCTGGAGTCCGAGGACGGGGAACACCGGGGAGCTGTTTTTT
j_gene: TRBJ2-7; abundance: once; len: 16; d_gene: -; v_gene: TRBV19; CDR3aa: CASSLSRDWRTYEQYF; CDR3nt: TGTGCCAGTAGTCTATCCCGGGACTGGAGAACCTACGAGCAGTACTTC
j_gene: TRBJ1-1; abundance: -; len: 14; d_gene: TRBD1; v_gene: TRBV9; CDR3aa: CASSVAGGHAEAFF; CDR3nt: TGTGCCAGCAGCGTAGCAGGGGGTCATGCTGAAGCTTTCTTT
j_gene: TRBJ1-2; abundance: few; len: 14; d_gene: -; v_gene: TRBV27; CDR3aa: CASSNSDRKDGYTF; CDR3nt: TGTGCCAGCAGTAACTCGGACAGAAAGGATGGCTACACCTTC
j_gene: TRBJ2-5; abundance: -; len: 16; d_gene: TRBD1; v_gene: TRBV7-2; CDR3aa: CASSLMQGALGETQYF; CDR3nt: TGTGCCAGCAGCTTAATGCAGGGGGCTCTGGGGGAGACCCAGTACTTC
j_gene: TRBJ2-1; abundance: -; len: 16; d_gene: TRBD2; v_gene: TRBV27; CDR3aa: CASSASSGRFYNEQFF; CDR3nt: TGTGCCAGCAGTGCCTCTAGCGGGAGATTTTACAATGAGCAGTTCTTC
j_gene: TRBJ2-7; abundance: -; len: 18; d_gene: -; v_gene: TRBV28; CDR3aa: CASSSRFPSQGGVDEQYF; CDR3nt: TGTGCCAGCAGTTCTCGCTTTCCCTCCCAGGGGGGTGTGGACGAGCAGTACTTC
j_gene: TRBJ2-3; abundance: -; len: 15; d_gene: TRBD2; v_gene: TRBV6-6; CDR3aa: CASTGLAGGPDTQYF; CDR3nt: TGTGCCAGCACCGGACTAGCGGGAGGGCCAGATACGCAGTATTTT
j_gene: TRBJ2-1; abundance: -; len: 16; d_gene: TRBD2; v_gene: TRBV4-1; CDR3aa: CASSQEIAGAYNEQFF; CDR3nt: TGCGCCAGCAGCCAAGAAATAGCGGGAGCTTACAATGAGCAGTTCTTC
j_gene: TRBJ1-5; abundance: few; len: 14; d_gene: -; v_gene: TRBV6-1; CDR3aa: CASSFLRSNQPQHF; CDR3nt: TGTGCCAGCAGTTTCCTCCGTTCGAATCAGCCCCAGCATTTT
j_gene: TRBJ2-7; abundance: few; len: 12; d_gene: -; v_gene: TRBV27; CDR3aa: CASSLRAGEQYF; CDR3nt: TGTGCCAGCAGTCTCAGGGCTGGAGAGCAGTACTTC
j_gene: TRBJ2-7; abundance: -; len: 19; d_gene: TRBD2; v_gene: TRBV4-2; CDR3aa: CASSQGGRLGGRASYEQYF; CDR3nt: TGTGCCAGCAGCCAAGGTGGGAGGTTAGGTGGGAGGGCCTCCTACGAGCAGTACTTC
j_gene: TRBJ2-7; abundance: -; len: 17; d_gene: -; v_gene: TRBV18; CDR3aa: CASSPIGIGKASYEQYF; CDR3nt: TGTGCCAGCTCACCCATTGGGATAGGCAAGGCCTCCTACGAGCAGTACTTC
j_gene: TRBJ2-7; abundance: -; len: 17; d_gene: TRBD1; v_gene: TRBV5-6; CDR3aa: CASSFAVATGVFYEQYF; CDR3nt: TGTGCCAGCAGCTTTGCTGTGGCGACAGGGGTGTTCTACGAGCAGTACTTC
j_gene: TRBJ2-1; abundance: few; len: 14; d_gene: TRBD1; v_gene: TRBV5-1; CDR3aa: CASSLTGGTGEQFF; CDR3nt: TGCGCCAGCAGCTTGACAGGGGGAACGGGTGAGCAGTTCTTC
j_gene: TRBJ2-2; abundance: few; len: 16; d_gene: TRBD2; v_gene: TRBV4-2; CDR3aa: CASSQGATSGSGELFF; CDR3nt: TGTGCCAGCAGCCAAGGGGCGACTAGCGGGTCCGGGGAGCTGTTTTTT